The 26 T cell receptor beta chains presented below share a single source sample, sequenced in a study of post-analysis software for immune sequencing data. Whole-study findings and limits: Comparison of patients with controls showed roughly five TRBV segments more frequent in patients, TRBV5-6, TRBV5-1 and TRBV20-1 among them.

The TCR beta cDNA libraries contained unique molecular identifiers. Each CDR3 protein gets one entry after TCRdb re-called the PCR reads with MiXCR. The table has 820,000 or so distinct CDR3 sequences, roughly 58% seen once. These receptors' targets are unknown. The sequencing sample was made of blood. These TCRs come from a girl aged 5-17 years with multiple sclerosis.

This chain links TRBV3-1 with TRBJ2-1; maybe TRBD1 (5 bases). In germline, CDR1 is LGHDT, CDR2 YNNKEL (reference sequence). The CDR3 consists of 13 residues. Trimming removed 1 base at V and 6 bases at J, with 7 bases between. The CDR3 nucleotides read TGTGCCAGCAGCCAAGTACAGGTCAATGAGCAGTTCTTC. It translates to CASSQVQVNEQFF.

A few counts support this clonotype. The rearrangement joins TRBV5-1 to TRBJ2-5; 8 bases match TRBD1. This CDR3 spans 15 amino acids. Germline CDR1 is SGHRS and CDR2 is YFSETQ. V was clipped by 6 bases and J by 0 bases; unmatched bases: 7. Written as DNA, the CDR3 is TGCGCCAGCACACTCGGGACAGGAAACCAAGAGACCCAGTACTTC. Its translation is CASTLGTGNQETQYF. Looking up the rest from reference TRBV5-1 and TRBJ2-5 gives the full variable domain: KAGVTQTPRYLIKTRGQQVTLSCSPISGHRSVSWYQQTPGQGLQFLFEYFSETQRNKGNFPGRFSGRQFSNSRSEMNVSTLELGDSALYLCASTLGTGNQETQYFGPGTRLLVL.

The CDR3 here is CATSSHLTGGQPQHF. CDR3 DNA sequence: TGTGCCACCAGCAGTCATCTTACGGGGGGACAGCCCCAGCATTTT. The genes are TRBV15 and TRBJ1-5, with D perhaps matching TRBD1 (5 bases). Germline CDR1 and CDR2: LNHNV and YYDKDF (reference sequence). The CDR3 totals 15 residues. V was shortened by 3 bases and J by 7 bases, with 16 bases between the two germline ends.

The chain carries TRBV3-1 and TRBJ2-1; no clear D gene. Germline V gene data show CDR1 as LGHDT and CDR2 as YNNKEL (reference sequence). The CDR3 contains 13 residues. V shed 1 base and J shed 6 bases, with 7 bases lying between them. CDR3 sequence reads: CASSQGRTNEQFF. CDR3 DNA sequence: TGTGCCAGCAGCCAAGGACGAACCAATGAGCAGTTCTTC.

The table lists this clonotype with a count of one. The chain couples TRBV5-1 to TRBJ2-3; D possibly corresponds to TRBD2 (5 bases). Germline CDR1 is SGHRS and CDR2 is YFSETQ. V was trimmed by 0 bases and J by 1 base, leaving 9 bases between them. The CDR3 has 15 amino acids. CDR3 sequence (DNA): TGCGCCAGCAGCTTGGGGAGGACCGGCACAGATACGCAGTATTTT. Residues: CASSLGRTGTDTQYF.

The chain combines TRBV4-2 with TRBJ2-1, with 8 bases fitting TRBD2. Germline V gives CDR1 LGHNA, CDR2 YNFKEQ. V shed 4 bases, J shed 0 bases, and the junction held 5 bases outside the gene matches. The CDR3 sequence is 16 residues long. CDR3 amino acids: CASSPGGGVSYNEQFF. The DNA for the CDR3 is TGTGCCAGCAGCCCGGGGGGGGGAGTCTCCTACAATGAGCAGTTCTTC.

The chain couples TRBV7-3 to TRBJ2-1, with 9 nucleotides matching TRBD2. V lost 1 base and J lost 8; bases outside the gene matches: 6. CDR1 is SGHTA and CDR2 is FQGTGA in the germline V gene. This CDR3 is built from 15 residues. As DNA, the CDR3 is TGTGCCAGCAGCTTAAGCGCTAGCGGGGTGTATGAGCAGTTCTTC. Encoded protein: CASSLSASGVYEQFF.

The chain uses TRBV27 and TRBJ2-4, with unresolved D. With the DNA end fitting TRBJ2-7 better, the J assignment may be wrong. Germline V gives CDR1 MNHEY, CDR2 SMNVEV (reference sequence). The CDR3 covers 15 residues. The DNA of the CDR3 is TGTGCCAGCAGTTTACGTAACAGAGGCGTCTACGAGCAGTACTTC. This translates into CASSLRNRGVYEQYF.

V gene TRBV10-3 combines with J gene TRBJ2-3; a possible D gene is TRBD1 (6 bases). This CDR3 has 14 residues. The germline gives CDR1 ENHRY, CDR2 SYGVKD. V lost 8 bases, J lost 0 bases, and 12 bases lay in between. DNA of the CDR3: TGTGCCATCGGGCCCGGACAGAGCACAGATACGCAGTATTTT. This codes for CAIGPGQSTDTQYF.

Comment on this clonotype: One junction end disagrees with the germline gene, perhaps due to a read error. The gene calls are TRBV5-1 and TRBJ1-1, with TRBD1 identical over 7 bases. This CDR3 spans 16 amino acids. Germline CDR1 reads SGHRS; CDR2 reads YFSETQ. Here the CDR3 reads CASSLDRGVGLTGAFF. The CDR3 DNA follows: TGCGCCAGCAGCTTGGACAGGGGAGTCGGACTGACTGGAGCTTTCTTT.

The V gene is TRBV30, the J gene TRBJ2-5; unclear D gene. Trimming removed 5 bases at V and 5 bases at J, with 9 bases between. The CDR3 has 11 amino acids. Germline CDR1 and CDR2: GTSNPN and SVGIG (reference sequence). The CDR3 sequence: CAWLGLETQYF. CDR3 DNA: TGTGCCTGGTTGGGTCTTGAGACCCAGTACTTC. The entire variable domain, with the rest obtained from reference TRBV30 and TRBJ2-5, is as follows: SQTIHQWPATLVQPVGSPLSLECTVEGTSNPNLYWYRQAAGRGLQLLFYSVGIGQISSEVPQNLSASRPQDRQFILSSKKLLLSDSGFYLCAWLGLETQYFGPGTRLLVL.

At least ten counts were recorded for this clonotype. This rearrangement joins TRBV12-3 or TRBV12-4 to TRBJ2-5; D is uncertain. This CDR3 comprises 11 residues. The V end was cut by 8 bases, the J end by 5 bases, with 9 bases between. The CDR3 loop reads CASGRLETQYF. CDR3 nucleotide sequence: TGTGCCAGCGGCAGGTTGGAGACCCAGTACTTC.

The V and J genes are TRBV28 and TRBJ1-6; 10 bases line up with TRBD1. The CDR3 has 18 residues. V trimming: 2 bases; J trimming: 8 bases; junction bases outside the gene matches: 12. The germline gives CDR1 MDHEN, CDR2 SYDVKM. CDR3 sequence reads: CASSLPAGTGVPYSPLHF. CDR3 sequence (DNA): TGTGCCAGCAGTTTACCCGCTGGGACAGGGGTCCCCTATTCACCCCTCCACTTT.

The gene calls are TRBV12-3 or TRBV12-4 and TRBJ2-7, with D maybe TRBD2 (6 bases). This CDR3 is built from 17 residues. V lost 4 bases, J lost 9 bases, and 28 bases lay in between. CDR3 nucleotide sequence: TGTGCCAGCAGTTCGGCCAGCTTCAGGGACGGGGGAGTGCGGCAGTACTTC. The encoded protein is CASSSASFRDGGVRQYF.

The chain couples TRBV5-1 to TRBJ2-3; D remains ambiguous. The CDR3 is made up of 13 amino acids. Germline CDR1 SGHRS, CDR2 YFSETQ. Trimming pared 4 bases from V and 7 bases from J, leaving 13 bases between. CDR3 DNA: TGCGCCAGCAGCGTGAGCCCCGGTAATACGCAGTATTTT. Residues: CASSVSPGNTQYF.

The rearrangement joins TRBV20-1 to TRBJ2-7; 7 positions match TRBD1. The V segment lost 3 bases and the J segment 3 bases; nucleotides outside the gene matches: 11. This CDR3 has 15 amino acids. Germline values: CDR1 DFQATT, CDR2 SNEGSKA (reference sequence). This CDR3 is CSASYTGQALYEQYF. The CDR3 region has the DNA TGCAGTGCTAGTTATACTGGACAGGCCCTCTACGAGCAGTACTTC.

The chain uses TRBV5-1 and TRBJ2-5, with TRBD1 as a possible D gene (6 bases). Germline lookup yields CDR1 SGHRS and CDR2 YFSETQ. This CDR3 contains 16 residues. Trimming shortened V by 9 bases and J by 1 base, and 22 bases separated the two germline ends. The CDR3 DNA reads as TGCGCCACCTCCTTGGTGACAGGACCTACCCAAGAGACCCAGTACTTC. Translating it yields CATSLVTGPTQETQYF. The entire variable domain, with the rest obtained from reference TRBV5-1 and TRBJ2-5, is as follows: KAGVTQTPRYLIKTRGQQVTLSCSPISGHRSVSWYQQTPGQGLQFLFEYFSETQRNKGNFPGRFSGRQFSNSRSEMNVSTLELGDSALYLCATSLVTGPTQETQYFGPGTRLLVL.

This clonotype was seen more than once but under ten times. The CDR3 spells CSVRTSGNSYEQYF. Here the CDR3 DNA reads TGCAGCGTTCGGACTAGCGGTAACTCCTACGAGCAGTACTTC. The V call is TRBV29-1, the J call TRBJ2-7, with 10 nucleotides matching TRBD2. Germline CDR1 SQVTM, CDR2 ANQGSEA. The CDR3 is made up of 14 amino acids. V was pared by 5 bases and J by 0 bases, with 4 bases of the junction left unmatched.

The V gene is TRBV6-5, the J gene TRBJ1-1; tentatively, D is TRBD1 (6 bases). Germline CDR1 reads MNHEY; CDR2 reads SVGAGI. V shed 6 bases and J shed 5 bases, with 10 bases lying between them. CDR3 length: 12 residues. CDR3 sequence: CASRTGMTEAFF. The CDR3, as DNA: TGTGCCAGCAGAACAGGGATGACTGAAGCTTTCTTT.

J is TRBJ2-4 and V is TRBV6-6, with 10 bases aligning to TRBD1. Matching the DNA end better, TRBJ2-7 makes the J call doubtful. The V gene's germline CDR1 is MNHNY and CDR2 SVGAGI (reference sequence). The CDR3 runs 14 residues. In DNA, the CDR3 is TGTGCCAGCAGAAAGGGACAGGGGCCCTACGAGCAGTACTTC. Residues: CASRKGQGPYEQYF.

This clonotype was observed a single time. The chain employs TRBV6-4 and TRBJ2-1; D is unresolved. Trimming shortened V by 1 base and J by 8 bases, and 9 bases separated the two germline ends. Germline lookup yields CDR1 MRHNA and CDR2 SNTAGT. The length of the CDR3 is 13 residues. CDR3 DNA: TGTGCCAGCAGTGACTTAGGCCGCGATGAGCAGTTCTTC. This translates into CASSDLGRDEQFF.

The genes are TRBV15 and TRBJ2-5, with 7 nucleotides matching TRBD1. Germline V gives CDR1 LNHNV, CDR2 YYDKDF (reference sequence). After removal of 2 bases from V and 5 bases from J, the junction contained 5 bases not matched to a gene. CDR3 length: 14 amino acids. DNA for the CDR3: TGTGCCACCAGCAGAAAAGACAGGGATGAGACCCAGTACTTC. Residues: CATSRKDRDETQYF.

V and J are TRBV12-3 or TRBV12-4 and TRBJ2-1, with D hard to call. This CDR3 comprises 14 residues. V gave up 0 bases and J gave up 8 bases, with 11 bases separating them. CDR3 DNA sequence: TGTGCCAGCAGTTTAGCTGGGAATAGGGATGAGCAGTTCTTC. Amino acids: CASSLAGNRDEQFF.

The CDR3 spells CASSPLRVTGLNEQFF. The CDR3 bases are TGTGCCAGCAGCCCCTTGAGGGTCACAGGGCTCAATGAGCAGTTCTTC. The V and J genes are TRBV6-5 and TRBJ2-1; a weak D match, TRBD1 (6 bases). CDR1 and CDR2 (germline): MNHEY, SVGAGI. Trimming pared 6 bases from V and 6 bases from J, leaving 21 bases between. This CDR3 comprises 16 residues.

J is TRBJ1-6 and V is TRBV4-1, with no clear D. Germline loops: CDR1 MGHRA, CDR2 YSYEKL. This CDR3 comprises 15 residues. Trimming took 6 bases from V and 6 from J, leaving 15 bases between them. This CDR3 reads CASSPGGILNSPLHF. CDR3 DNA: TGCGCCAGCAGTCCCGGAGGGATCCTTAATTCACCCCTCCACTTT.

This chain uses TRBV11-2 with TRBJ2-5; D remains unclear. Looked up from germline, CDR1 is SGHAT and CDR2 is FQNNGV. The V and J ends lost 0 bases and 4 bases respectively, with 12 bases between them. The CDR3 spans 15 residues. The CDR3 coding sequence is TGTGCCAGCAGCTTAGATGATCCAGGCCGAGAGACCCAGTACTTC. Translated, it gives CASSLDDPGRETQYF.